Listed here are 22 T cell receptor beta chains from one sample, sequenced in a study of blood T cell repertoires in COVID-19. TCRdb's copy holds only in-frame clones and misses some; the assay was immunoSEQ multiplex PCR. The sample includes some 490,000 clones, around 85% of them seen just once. The sequencing input was peripheral blood. These receptors were taken from a human donor in a cohort sampled during active COVID-19.

This clone appeared a single time. V usage is TRBV9 and J usage is TRBJ2-1; a possible D gene is TRBD2 (5 bases). Germline assignment: CDR1 SGDLS and CDR2 YYNGEE. This CDR3 spans 14 amino acids. Trimming removed 2 bases from V and 2 bases from J, with 8 bases in between. CDR3 nucleotides: TGTGCCAGCAGCGTGGCCGGGGCCTACAATGAGCAGTTCTTC. Its protein is CASSVAGAYNEQFF.

The V call is TRBV5-1, the J call TRBJ1-3; TRBD1 matches 9 bases. The CDR3 runs 18 residues. Germline trimming cut 0 bases from V and 0 bases from J; bases unmatched to any gene: 7. The germline gives CDR1 SGHRS, CDR2 YFSETQ. The CDR3 DNA is TGCGCCAGCAGCTTGGCTCCGGGACAGGGTTTCTCTGGAAACACCATATATTTT. Its protein is CASSLAPGQGFSGNTIYF. The variable domain in full, with the rest retrieved from reference TRBV5-1 and TRBJ1-3, is KAGVTQTPRYLIKTRGQQVTLSCSPISGHRSVSWYQQTPGQGLQFLFEYFSETQRNKGNFPGRFSGRQFSNSRSEMNVSTLELGDSALYLCASSLAPGQGFSGNTIYFGEGSWLTVV.

The chain carries TRBV5-5 and TRBJ1-4, with 9 bases fitting TRBD1. The CDR3 contains 15 residues. Germline V CDR1 and CDR2: SGHKS, YYEKEE (reference sequence). V shed 2 bases, J shed 7 bases, and the junction held 6 bases outside the gene matches. The CDR3 protein is CASSFTGQGGEKLFF. The CDR3 coding sequence is TGTGCCAGCAGCTTTACGGGACAGGGAGGTGAAAAACTGTTTTTT.

This clone showed up just a few times. This chain links TRBV19 with TRBJ1-4; D might be TRBD1 (6 bases). Trimming left V 3 bases short and J 7 bases short, with 9 bases between. Germline CDR1 is LNHDA and CDR2 is SQIVND (reference sequence). This CDR3 contains 13 residues. This chain's CDR3 is CASSIHRAEKLFF. In DNA form, the CDR3 reads TGTGCCAGTAGTATTCACAGGGCTGAAAAACTGTTTTTT. Based on the CDR3 plus reference TRBV19 and TRBJ1-4, the full variable domain is DGGITQSPKYLFRKEGQNVTLSCEQNLNHDAMYWYRQDPGQGLRLIYYSQIVNDFQKGDIAEGYSVSREKKESFPLTVTSAQKNPTAFYLCASSIHRAEKLFFGSGTQLSVL.

The rearrangement joins TRBV3-1 (or the pseudogene TRBV3-2) to TRBJ2-1; 7 bases are a match to TRBD2. V shed 4 bases and J 7 bases; nucleotides not matched to a gene: 7. The V gene's germline CDR1 is LGHDT and CDR2 YNNKEL (reference sequence). This CDR3 has 14 amino acids. The CDR3 region is CASSLRGGSNEQFF. The DNA for the CDR3 is TGTGCCAGCAGCCTCCGAGGCGGGAGTAATGAGCAGTTCTTC.

V is TRBV27 and J is TRBJ2-7; a possible D gene is TRBD1 (6 bases). V was trimmed by 4 bases and J by 4 bases, leaving 17 bases between them. The CDR3 totals 15 residues. Germline CDR1 MNHEY, CDR2 SMNVEV (reference sequence). Written as DNA, the CDR3 is TGTGCCAGCAGTTCCCGGGACACCTCCCCTTACGAGCAGTACTTC. The encoded protein is CASSSRDTSPYEQYF.

J is TRBJ2-5 and V is TRBV5-1; 7 nucleotides match TRBD2. Germline assignment: CDR1 SGHRS and CDR2 YFSETQ. With V trimmed by 2 bases and J by 4 bases, 5 bases remained unmatched. CDR3 length: 14 residues. Written as DNA, the CDR3 is TGCGCCAGCAGCTTTTCCGGGGGGTTAGAGACCCAGTACTTC. Protein product: CASSFSGGLETQYF.

V is TRBV7-3 and J is TRBJ2-7; 10 nucleotides align to TRBD2. The length of the CDR3 is 17 residues. The V gene end was trimmed by 2 bases and the J gene end by 6 bases; junction bases not matched to a gene: 13. The germline V gene has CDR1 SGHTA and CDR2 FQGTGA. The CDR3 spells CASSLRASGGVQSEQYF. CDR3 in DNA: TGTGCCAGCAGCTTACGGGCTAGCGGGGGTGTCCAAAGCGAGCAGTACTTC. Full variable domain (missing parts from reference TRBV7-3 and TRBJ2-7): GAGVSQTPSNKVTEKGKYVELRCDPISGHTALYWYRQSLGQGPEFLIYFQGTGAADDSGLPNDRFFAVRPEGSVSTLKIQRTERGDSAVYLCASSLRASGGVQSEQYFGPGTRLTVT.

This chain joins TRBV7-2 and TRBJ2-7, with 7 bases identical to TRBD1. This CDR3 is built from 16 residues. V trimming: 4 bases; J trimming: 3 bases; junction bases outside the gene matches: 12. Germline V gives CDR1 SGHTA, CDR2 FQGNSA. The CDR3 nucleotides read TGTGCCAGCAGCTCCCCCCCAGGGGGAAGTCACTACGAGCAGTACTTC. Protein: CASSSPPGGSHYEQYF.

The chain employs TRBV6-2 or TRBV6-3 and TRBJ2-7; D is uncertain. The CDR3 sequence is 13 residues long. From germline, CDR1 is MNHEY and CDR2 SVGEGT. Deletions cut 0 bases from V and 6 bases from J, with 9 bases between. The CDR3 loop reads CASSYSSILEQYF. The CDR3 DNA reads TGTGCCAGCAGTTACTCAAGCATCCTCGAGCAGTACTTC.

The DNA of the CDR3 is TGTGCCAGCAGCTTCGGACAGGGGGCGACTGAAGCTTTCTTT. Protein: CASSFGQGATEAFF. V is TRBV7-2 and J is TRBJ1-1; TRBD1 matches at 11 bases. V lost 3 bases, J lost 5 bases, and 2 bases stayed unmatched. Germline assignment: CDR1 SGHTA and CDR2 FQGNSA. The CDR3 is 14 amino acids.

The CDR3 coding sequence is TGTGCCAGCAGCCAAGATGGAGCAAACTCTGGAAACACCATATATTTT. Residues: CASSQDGANSGNTIYF. The chain recombines TRBV4-2 with TRBJ1-3, with D hard to call. The V and J ends lost 0 bases and 0 bases respectively, with 9 bases between them. Germline assignment: CDR1 LGHNA and CDR2 YNFKEQ. CDR3 length: 16 residues.

The rearrangement uses TRBV5-4 and TRBJ2-1; TRBD2 agrees at 7 bases. This CDR3 has 16 amino acids. CDR1 and CDR2 (germline): SGHNT, YYREEE (reference sequence). J lost 0 bases, V lost 4 bases, and 7 bases had no gene match. The CDR3 bases are TGTGCCAGCAGCGCGTCTAGCGGAGGCTCCTACAATGAGCAGTTCTTC. Its protein product is CASSASSGGSYNEQFF.

The chain links TRBV30 to TRBJ2-1; 10 bases line up with TRBD2. Germline loops: CDR1 GTSNPN, CDR2 SVGIG (reference sequence). This CDR3 comprises 17 residues. Trimming cost V 3 bases and J 10 bases; bases outside gene matches: 18. CDR3 in amino acids: CAWSWLRTSGGEGEQFF. The CDR3 DNA reads as TGTGCCTGGAGCTGGTTAAGGACTAGCGGAGGGGAGGGGGAGCAGTTCTTC.

In nucleotides, the CDR3 is TGTGCCTCTCGACAGGGGGCGGCTGGGGCCAACGTCCTGACTTTC. Amino acid sequence: CASRQGAAGANVLTF. V and J are TRBV19 and TRBJ2-6; 10 bases align to TRBD1. CDR3 length: 15 residues. The V and J ends lost 11 bases and 2 bases, in that order; junction bases with no gene match: 6. Germline CDR1 reads LNHDA; CDR2 reads SQIVND (reference sequence).

The genes are TRBV2 and TRBJ1-1; D is unresolved. The CDR3 spans 13 residues. Germline V gives CDR1 SNHLY, CDR2 FYNNEI. The V end was cut by 5 bases, the J end by 2 bases, with 9 bases between. The CDR3 nucleotides read TGTGCCAGCAGTATCCAGGCAAACACTGAAGCTTTCTTT. As protein: CASSIQANTEAFF.

The rearrangement links TRBV7-8 to TRBJ1-5, with 7 bases that match TRBD1. This CDR3 has 15 amino acids. After removal of 2 bases from V and 6 bases from J, the junction contained 7 bases not matched to a gene. Germline CDR1 and CDR2: SGHVS and FQNEAQ. The CDR3 DNA reads as TGTGCCAGCAGCTTATTAACAGGGGTGGGTCAGCCCCAGCATTTT. It is translated as CASSLLTGVGQPQHF.

V gene TRBV7-9 combines with J gene TRBJ2-7; TRBD2 agrees at 8 bases. The CDR3 is 14 residues long. J was trimmed by 2 bases and V by 7 bases; bases with no gene match: 7. Germline V gene sequence: CDR1 SEHNR, CDR2 FQNEAQ (reference sequence). This chain's CDR3 is CASTQAGAAYEQYF. The CDR3, as DNA: TGTGCCAGCACCCAAGCGGGAGCGGCCTACGAGCAGTACTTC.

The V gene is TRBV9, the J gene TRBJ2-3; D is unresolved. V was trimmed by 0 bases and J by 0 bases, leaving 5 bases between them. There are 14 residues in the CDR3. CDR1 SGDLS and CDR2 YYNGEE come from the germline V gene. CDR3 coding DNA: TGTGCCAGCAGCGTAGACGGTAGCACAGATACGCAGTATTTT. Protein product: CASSVDGSTDTQYF.

This clone was seen once. V and J are TRBV6-1 and TRBJ2-2, with 7 bases fitting TRBD1. The V gene's germline CDR1 is MNHNS and CDR2 SASEGT. J lost 4 bases, V lost 1 base, and 6 bases had no gene match. The CDR3 totals 16 residues. CDR3: CASSEVRGRPTGELFF. The CDR3 nucleotides read TGTGCCAGCAGTGAAGTTAGGGGGCGTCCCACCGGGGAGCTGTTTTTT.

The chain links TRBV5-1 to TRBJ2-7; 12 nucleotides line up with TRBD2. V was pared by 3 bases and J by 5 bases, with 9 bases of the junction left unmatched. The CDR3 runs 16 residues. CDR1 is SGHRS, CDR2 YFSETQ, per germline. CDR3 DNA sequence: TGCGCCAGCAGCTCGTACGGACTAGCGGGGACAGACGAGCAGTACTTC. It is translated as CASSSYGLAGTDEQYF.

The chain links TRBV19 to TRBJ1-2; perhaps TRBD1 as D (5 bases). This CDR3 is built from 14 residues. Germline loops: CDR1 LNHDA, CDR2 SQIVND (reference sequence). The ends were cut back, 8 bases at V and 4 bases at J, with 17 bases in the middle. The DNA for the CDR3 is TGTGCCAGTGATACAGGATCTGAGGTCTATGGCTACACCTTC. Translation: CASDTGSEVYGYTF.